This T cell receptor (beta chain) was sequenced during a study of cytomegalovirus exposure and HLA in healthy donors. The PCR was carried out with 60 Vbeta primers and 13 Jbeta primers. Only in-frame clones appear in the TCRdb table, and some are missing; sequencing was by immunoSEQ multiplex PCR. Among around 90,000 clones listed, around nine tenths were seen once. The germline CDR1 and CDR2 sequences are KGHSH and LQKENI. Trimming took off 3 bases at V and 6 bases at J, with 12 bases between the two ends. CDR3 length equals 13 residues. As regards this clone: Its matching antigen is unknown.

Study conclusions and caveats: Indistinguishable V segments, including TRBV6-2 and TRBV6-3, were excluded.

The sequenced material came from PBMCs. The sequence derives from a man aged 25 to 45 in good health and CMV-seropositive. The chain is built from TRBV18 and TRBJ2-7; maybe TRBD1 (6 bases). The CDR3 bases are TGTGCCAGCTCACCTGGGACATCCCTCGAGCAGTACTTC. It codes for CASSPGTSLEQYF.